The 4 T cell receptor beta chains in this list originate from one sample, sequenced in a study of a mutant IDH1 vaccine in newly diagnosed glioma. Profiling relied on immunoSEQ multiplex PCR, and the TCRdb table lists in-frame clones only, not all of them. Of tens of thousands of clones listed, 76% are singletons. Time point: week 47, end of study. Each dose of the vaccine consisted of 300 ug of mutant IDH1 20-mer peptide, with topical imiquimod. The antigens of these receptors remain unknown. The sequencing used PBMCs, collected from a glioma patient whose treatment included an IDH1 peptide vaccine. These receptors were obtained from a woman in her 40s with glioma. Some clones in this sample may be carry-over from other donors' samples.

The V call is TRBV7-9, the J call TRBJ1-2; TRBD1 matches at 12 bases. J was trimmed by 2 bases and V by 3 bases; bases with no gene match: 4. This CDR3 has 16 amino acids. The V gene's germline CDR1 is SEHNR and CDR2 FQNEAQ (reference sequence). The CDR3 region has the DNA TGTGCCAGCAGCTTGGGACAGGGGGCCCCCAACTATGGCTACACCTTC. This sequence encodes CASSLGQGAPNYGYTF.

The V gene is TRBV7-9, the J gene TRBJ1-2, with D maybe TRBD1 (6 bases). The germline gives CDR1 SEHNR, CDR2 FQNEAQ (reference sequence). V lost 11 bases and J lost 6, with 16 bases in between. There are 12 residues in the CDR3. The CDR3 DNA sequence: TGTGCCGGAGCGACGGGGGCCGATGGCTACACCTTC. Its protein is CAGATGADGYTF.

The chain employs TRBV2 and TRBJ2-2; D is ambiguous. CDR3 length equals 11 residues. V dropped 8 bases and J dropped 2 bases, with 3 bases sitting between them. The germline V gene encodes CDR1 SNHLY and CDR2 FYNNEI. In nucleotides, the CDR3 is TGTGCCAGCCAAAACACCGGGGAGCTGTTTTTT. Its protein product is CASQNTGELFF.

V usage is TRBV7-2 and J usage is TRBJ1-2, with D unclear. CDR1 is SGHTA and CDR2 is FQGNSA in the germline V gene. V lost 2 bases to trimming and J lost 6 bases, with 16 bases between them. This CDR3 has 15 residues. The DNA for the CDR3 is TGTGCCAGCAGCTTAAGAGAGGGCTACGGGAATGGCTACACCTTC. Translating gives CASSLREGYGNGYTF.